The clone carrying this TCR beta chain was observed a few times. Antigen unknown. TCRdb fed the reads into MiXCR, producing one record per CDR3 protein. This sample has tens of thousands of distinct CDR3 sequences, with 35% to 45% found just once. This entry is derived from a study of T cell repertoires in cytomegalovirus infection. The CDR3 contains 13 residues. The V gene lost 0 bases and the J gene lost 4 bases, with 6 bases spanning the gap. CDR1 SGHDN and CDR2 FVKESK come from the germline V gene. The sequences come from CD8+ T cells from cultured PBMCs, collected from culture after CMV antigen stimulation. This receptor was taken from a human donor in good health (CMV status not recorded). Some clones in this sample may be carry-over from other donors' samples. The chain employs TRBV14 and TRBJ1-2; no definite D call. CDR3: CASSQEMGYGYTF. In nucleotides, the CDR3 is TGTGCCAGCAGCCAAGAGATGGGCTATGGCTACACCTTC.